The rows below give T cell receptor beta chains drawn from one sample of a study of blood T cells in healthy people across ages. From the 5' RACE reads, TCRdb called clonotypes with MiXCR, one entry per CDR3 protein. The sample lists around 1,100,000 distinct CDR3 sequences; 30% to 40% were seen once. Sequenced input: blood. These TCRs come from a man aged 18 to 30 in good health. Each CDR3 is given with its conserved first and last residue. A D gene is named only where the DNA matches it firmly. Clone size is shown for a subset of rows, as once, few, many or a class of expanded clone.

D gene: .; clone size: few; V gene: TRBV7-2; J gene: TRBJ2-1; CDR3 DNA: TGTGCCAGCAGCTTACTATTCGTGGACACACGTCCGAATGAGCAGTTCTTC; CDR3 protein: CASSLLFVDTRPNEQFF
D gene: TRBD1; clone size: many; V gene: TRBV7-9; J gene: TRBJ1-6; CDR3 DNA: TGTGCCAGCAGCTCCCACGATAGGACAGGGTTGTCTTCACCCCTCCACTTT; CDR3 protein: CASSSHDRTGLSSPLHF
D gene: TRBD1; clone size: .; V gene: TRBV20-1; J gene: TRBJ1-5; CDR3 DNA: TGCAGTGCTAGCCGGGACAGATATTATCAGCCCCAGCATTTT; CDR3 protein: CSASRDRYYQPQHF
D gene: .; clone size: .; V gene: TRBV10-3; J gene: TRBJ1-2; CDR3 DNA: TGTGCCATCAGTGATGCAGGATTAGACTCAAGTGGCTACACCTTC; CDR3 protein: CAISDAGLDSSGYTF
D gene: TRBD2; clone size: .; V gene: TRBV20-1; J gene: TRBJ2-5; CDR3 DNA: TGCAGTGCTAGAGTAAAGGCCGGGGGGATACGAGAGACCCAGTACTTC; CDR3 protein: CSARVKAGGIRETQYF
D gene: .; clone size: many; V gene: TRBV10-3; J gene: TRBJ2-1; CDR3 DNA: TGTGCCATCAGTGAGGGACCCCCTAAGAATGAGCAGTTCTTC; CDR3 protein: CAISEGPPKNEQFF
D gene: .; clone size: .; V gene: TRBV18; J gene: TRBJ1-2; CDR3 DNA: TGTGCCAGCTCACCGGGTCTTAGGTACACCTTC; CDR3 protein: CASSPGLRYTF
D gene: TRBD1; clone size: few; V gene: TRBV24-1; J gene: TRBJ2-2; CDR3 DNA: TGTGCCACCAGTGATTGGGACAGCCCGAACACCGGGGAGCTGTTTTTT; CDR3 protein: CATSDWDSPNTGELFF
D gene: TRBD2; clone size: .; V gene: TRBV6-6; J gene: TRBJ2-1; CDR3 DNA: TGTGCCAGCAGATCCTCCGGGACTAGCTTAAATGAGCAGTTCTTC; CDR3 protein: CASRSSGTSLNEQFF
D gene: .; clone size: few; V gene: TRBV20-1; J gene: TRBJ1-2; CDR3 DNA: TGCAGTGCTAGAGATGACCCAAGCCATGGCTACACCTTC; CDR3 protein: CSARDDPSHGYTF
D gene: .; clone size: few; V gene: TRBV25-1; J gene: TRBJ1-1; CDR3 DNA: TGTGCCAGCAGTAGTCCCACTGAAGCTTTCTTT; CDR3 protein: CASSSPTEAFF
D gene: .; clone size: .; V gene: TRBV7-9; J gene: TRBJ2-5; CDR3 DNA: TGTGCCAGCAGCCGGCCCCCGGGACCCAAGTACCAAGAGACCCAGTACTTC; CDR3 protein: CASSRPPGPKYQETQYF
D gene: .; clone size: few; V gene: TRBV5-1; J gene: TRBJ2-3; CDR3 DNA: TGCGCCAGCAGCTTGGAGACAGAGGCAGCAGATACGCAGTATTTT; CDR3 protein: CASSLETEAADTQYF
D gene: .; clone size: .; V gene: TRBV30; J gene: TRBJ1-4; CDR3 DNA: TGTGCCTGGAGTGGACCAGCAACTAATGAAAAACTGTTTTTT; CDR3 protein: CAWSGPATNEKLFF
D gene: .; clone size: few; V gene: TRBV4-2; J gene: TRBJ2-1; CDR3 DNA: TGTGCCAGCAGCCAAGAAGTATGGGCGGGGTCCTACAATGAGCAGTTCTTC; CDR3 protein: CASSQEVWAGSYNEQFF
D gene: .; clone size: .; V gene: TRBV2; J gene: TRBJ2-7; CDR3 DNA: TGTGCCAGGAGTGGAGCGGTGCTTGGGGAATTCTCCTACGAGCAGTACTTC; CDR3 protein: CARSGAVLGEFSYEQYF